These 20 T cell receptor beta chains originate from one sample sequenced in a study of blood T cells in healthy people across ages. The authors ran a second PCR of about 7 to 11 cycles using a sample-barcoded 5' primer and a J-beta primer mix. In TCRdb, the 5' RACE reads were re-called with MiXCR into one record per CDR3 protein. This table holds about 780,000 distinct CDR3 sequences, roughly 24% found once. A further study also used this sample, focusing on T cells of mothers and their children.

Sequences were obtained from blood. The receptors come from a boy younger than 18 in good health.

This clonotype was counted a few times. The V and J genes are TRBV5-1 and TRBJ2-5, with 11 positions matching TRBD2. The CDR3 is made up of 17 amino acids. Germline CDR1 is SGHRS and CDR2 is YFSETQ. Unmatched junction bases numbered 5, after V lost 0 bases and J lost 1 base. The CDR3 DNA follows: TGCGCCAGCAGCTTGGAGCGACTAGCGGGGACCCAAGAGACCCAGTACTTC. It is translated as CASSLERLAGTQETQYF.

This clonotype was observed a few times. This chain joins TRBV28 and TRBJ2-3; 9 positions match TRBD1. In germline, CDR1 is MDHEN, CDR2 SYDVKM. After removal of 7 bases from V and 4 bases from J, the junction contained 9 bases not matched to a gene. The CDR3 is 15 residues long. As DNA, the CDR3 is TGTGCCAGCAATCCGGGGGGACAGGGATCAGATACGCAGTATTTT. Residues: CASNPGGQGSDTQYF. The full variable domain, completed using reference TRBV28 and TRBJ2-3, is DVKVTQSSRYLVKRTGEKVFLECVQDMDHENMFWYRQDPGLGLRLIYFSYDVKMKEKGDIPEGYSVSREKKERFSLILESASTNQTSMYLCASNPGGQGSDTQYFGPGTRLTVL.

This rearrangement joins TRBV29-1 to TRBJ2-7, with D possibly matching TRBD1 (5 bases). The germline V gene encodes CDR1 SQVTM and CDR2 ANQGSEA. The length of the CDR3 is 14 residues. Between the trimmed V and J ends, which lost 6 bases and 5 bases, there was a span of 20 bases. The CDR3, as DNA: TGCAGCGTGGTAACCCCGGTGGGGCTTCACGAGCAGTACTTC. Translating gives CSVVTPVGLHEQYF.

The chain combines TRBV20-1 with TRBJ2-5; D is possibly TRBD2 (5 bases). The CDR3 spans 13 residues. Germline values: CDR1 DFQATT, CDR2 SNEGSKA (reference sequence). For the CDR3, the DNA is TGCAGCGCACGAACCGGACGGGGTGAGACCCAGTACTTC. It encodes CSARTGRGETQYF.

The V and J genes are TRBV30 and TRBJ2-5; perhaps TRBD2 as D (5 bases). V dropped 7 bases and J dropped 0 bases, with 12 bases sitting between them. The CDR3 covers 13 residues. Germline-derived CDR1 and CDR2 are GTSNPN and SVGIG (reference sequence). This CDR3 is CASEGLHQETQYF. The CDR3 bases are TGTGCCTCTGAAGGACTGCACCAAGAGACCCAGTACTTC.

This clonotype was counted only a few times. An end of the junction does not agree with germline; a read error may underlie this. J is TRBJ2-7 and V is TRBV12-3 or TRBV12-4; 11 positions agree with TRBD2. CDR3 size: 15 residues. DNA for the CDR3: TGTACCAGCAGTCTTACTAGCGGGGGATTCTACGAGCAGTACTTC. Protein: CTSSLTSGGFYEQYF.

The rearrangement joins TRBV24-1 to TRBJ1-1; TRBD1 matches 9 bases. Germline V gene sequence: CDR1 KGHDR, CDR2 SFDVKD. There are 11 residues in the CDR3. The ends lost 7 bases at V and 10 bases at J; junction bases unmatched: 3. The CDR3 DNA sequence: TGTGCCACCAGAGGACAGGGGAGAGCTTTCTTT. Protein: CATRGQGRAFF.

Turning to this clonotype: The junction differs from germline at one of its ends, possibly a read error. This chain joins TRBV7-8 and TRBJ2-3; TRBD2 might be the D (5 bases). The CDR3 covers 15 residues. Germline V CDR1 and CDR2: SGHVS, FQNEAQ. The CDR3 loop reads CASSLTGSEVDTQYF. For the CDR3, the DNA is TGTGCTAGCAGCTTAACTGGGAGTGAAGTAGATACGCAGTATTTT.

The rearrangement links TRBV20-1 to TRBJ2-3, with 7 bases that match TRBD1. This CDR3 contains 16 residues. Unmatched junction bases numbered 12, after V lost 5 bases and J lost 1 base. The germline V gene encodes CDR1 DFQATT and CDR2 SNEGSKA (reference sequence). CDR3 coding DNA: TGCAGTGCTTCCCGGTGGGCTGGACAGGGCACAGATACGCAGTATTTT. Its protein product is CSASRWAGQGTDTQYF.

The rearrangement links TRBV5-1 to TRBJ2-5, with 9 bases that match TRBD2. The J call is doubtful: the DNA matches TRBJ2-7 better. The CDR3 is made up of 14 amino acids. CDR1 and CDR2 (germline): SGHRS, YFSETQ. CDR3 amino acids: CASSLFSGGYEQYF. Here the CDR3 DNA reads TGCGCCAGCAGCTTGTTTAGCGGGGGCTACGAGCAGTACTTC.

This clonotype was counted only a few times. The gene calls are TRBV18 and TRBJ2-5; TRBD2 matches 9 bases. The CDR3 totals 15 residues. Germline V gives CDR1 KGHSH, CDR2 LQKENI. V shed 3 bases, J shed 5 bases, and the junction held 7 bases outside the gene matches. The CDR3, as DNA: TGTGCCAGCTCACCTCCGGGACTAGCTTTTGAGACCCAGTACTTC. It specifies CASSPPGLAFETQYF.

On this clonotype: Since the CDR3 does not end with the conserved phenylalanine or tryptophan, this likely comes from a read error. This chain connects TRBV6-6 to TRBJ1-2, with no clear D. Trimming took 5 bases from V and 8 from J, leaving 15 bases between them. This CDR3 is 13 amino acids long. CDR1 and CDR2 (germline): MNHNY, SVGAGI (reference sequence). The CDR3, as DNA: TGTGCCAGCAGTCCCCAAGTCACGGGCGGCTACACCCTC. It translates to CASSPQVTGGYTL.

J is TRBJ1-2 and V is TRBV20-1, with TRBD1 as a possible D gene (5 bases). This CDR3 region has 14 residues. Germline values: CDR1 DFQATT, CDR2 SNEGSKA (reference sequence). Trimming removed 2 bases at V and 2 bases at J, with 12 bases between. CDR3 sequence (DNA): TGCAGTGCTAGATATGGGGGGACGAACTATGGCTACACCTTC. It encodes CSARYGGTNYGYTF.

The rearrangement joins TRBV10-3 to TRBJ2-1; tentative D call: TRBD1 (7 bases). The CDR3 has 19 residues. Trimming stripped 4 bases from V and 0 bases from J, with 22 bases between. Germline V gene lookup returns CDR1 ENHRY and CDR2 SYGVKD. The CDR3 DNA follows: TGTGCCATCAGTGGAGGGGGGCAGGGGGTGACACTCTCCTACAATGAGCAGTTCTTC. Protein sequence: CAISGGGQGVTLSYNEQFF.

The chain uses TRBV19 and TRBJ2-7, with TRBD1 identical over 9 bases. Germline V gene sequence: CDR1 LNHDA, CDR2 SQIVND (reference sequence). V gave up 3 bases and J gave up 9 bases; unmatched junction bases: 3. CDR3 length equals 12 residues. CDR3 nucleotides: TGTGCCAGTAGTATTTTGGGACAGGGGCAGTACTTC. Encoded protein: CASSILGQGQYF.

This clonotype was seen a few times. The rearrangement uses TRBV2 and TRBJ1-2; D is possibly TRBD1 (6 bases). V shed 9 bases and J shed 2 bases, with 10 bases lying between them. Germline V gives CDR1 SNHLY, CDR2 FYNNEI. CDR3 length: 12 amino acids. The CDR3 sequence is CARTDRNYGYTF. In nucleotides, the CDR3 is TGTGCCAGGACGGACAGAAACTATGGCTACACCTTC.

This sequence joins TRBV12-3 or TRBV12-4 and TRBJ1-1; 8 bases align to TRBD1. Germline trimming cut 7 bases from V and 5 bases from J; bases unmatched to any gene: 9. The CDR3 totals 14 residues. The CDR3 sequence: CASTVTGGRTEAFF. CDR3 nucleotide sequence: TGTGCCAGCACCGTCACAGGGGGAAGGACTGAAGCTTTCTTT.

This clonotype has only a few counts. The CDR3 here is CASTKSGTGEGYTF. The DNA of the CDR3 is TGTGCCAGCACAAAAAGCGGGACAGGGGAAGGCTACACCTTC. The J gene is TRBJ1-2, the V gene TRBV6-5, with 10 bases aligning to TRBD1. CDR1 is MNHEY and CDR2 is SVGAGI in the germline V gene. CDR3 length: 14 residues. After removal of 7 bases from V and 8 bases from J, the junction contained 10 bases not matched to a gene.

The chain joins TRBV29-1 to TRBJ2-7; the D is unclear. V was trimmed by 0 bases and J by 7 bases, leaving 13 bases between them. CDR1 is SQVTM and CDR2 is ANQGSEA in the germline V gene. The CDR3 is 13 amino acids. The chain's CDR3 is CSVEDLKVGEQYF. CDR3 in DNA: TGCAGCGTTGAAGATCTCAAAGTGGGAGAGCAGTACTTC.

This clonotype was seen more than once but under ten times. Mismatch with germline at one junction end may stem from a read error. The J gene is TRBJ1-4, the V gene TRBV7-9; 8 positions match TRBD1. Per germline, CDR1 SEHNR and CDR2 FQNEAQ (reference sequence). The CDR3 consists of 15 residues. The CDR3 region has the DNA TGTACCAGCAGCTCCAGGGGGCCAACTAATGAAAAACTGTTTTTT. It yields the protein CTSSSRGPTNEKLFF.